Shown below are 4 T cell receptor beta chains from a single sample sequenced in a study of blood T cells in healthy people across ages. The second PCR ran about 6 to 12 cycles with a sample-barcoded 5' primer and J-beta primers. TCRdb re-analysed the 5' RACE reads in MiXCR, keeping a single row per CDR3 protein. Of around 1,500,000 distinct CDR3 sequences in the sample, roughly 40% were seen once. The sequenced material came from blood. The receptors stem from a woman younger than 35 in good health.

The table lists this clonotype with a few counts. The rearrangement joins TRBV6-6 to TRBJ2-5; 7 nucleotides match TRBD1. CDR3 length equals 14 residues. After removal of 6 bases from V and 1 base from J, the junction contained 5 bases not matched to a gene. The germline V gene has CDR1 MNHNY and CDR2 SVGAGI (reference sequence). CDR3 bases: TGTGCCAGCAGCAACCGGGACAGCCAAGAGACCCAGTACTTC. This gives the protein CASSNRDSQETQYF.

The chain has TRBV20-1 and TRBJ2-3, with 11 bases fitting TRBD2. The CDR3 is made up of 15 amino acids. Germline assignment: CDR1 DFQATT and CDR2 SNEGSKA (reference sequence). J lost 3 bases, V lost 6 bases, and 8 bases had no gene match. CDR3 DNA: TGCAGTGCCCGGGTTAGCGGGGGGGGGACAGATACGCAGTATTTT. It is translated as CSARVSGGGTDTQYF.

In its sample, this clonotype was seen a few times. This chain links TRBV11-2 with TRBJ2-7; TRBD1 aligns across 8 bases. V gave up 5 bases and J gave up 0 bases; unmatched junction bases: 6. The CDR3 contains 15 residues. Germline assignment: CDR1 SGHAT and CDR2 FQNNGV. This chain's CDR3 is CASSPRTGYSYEQYF. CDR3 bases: TGTGCCAGCAGCCCCCGGACAGGGTACTCCTACGAGCAGTACTTC.

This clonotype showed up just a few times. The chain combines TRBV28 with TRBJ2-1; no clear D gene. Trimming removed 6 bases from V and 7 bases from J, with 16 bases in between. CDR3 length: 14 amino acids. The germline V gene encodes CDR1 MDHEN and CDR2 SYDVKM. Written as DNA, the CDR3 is TGTGCCAGCAGGACCCCTTTCGAGCTTAATGAGCAGTTCTTC. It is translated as CASRTPFELNEQFF.